What follows describes a single T cell receptor beta chain. With a much larger clone just one base away, this may be a read error. This record belongs to a study of glioma-infiltrating T cells. Per germline, CDR1 MNHEY and CDR2 SMNVEV (reference sequence). The CDR3 spans 15 residues. The iRepertoire nested amplicon-rescue multiplex PCR amplified TCR alpha and beta CDR3s from RNA. In TCRdb, the multiplex PCR reads were re-called with MiXCR into one record per CDR3 protein. The table shows about 99,000 distinct CDR3 sequences, with 25% to 30% occurring only once. Sequenced input: glioma tissue, nonneoplastic brain tissue, or PBMCs (not recorded which). The TCR was taken from a human donor with low-grade glioma or glioblastoma, undergoing nonglioma brain surgery, or in good health (not recorded which). The chain recombines TRBV27 with TRBJ2-5; 10 bases match TRBD2. CDR3 in amino acids: CASSSSAGGREAQYF. DNA of the CDR3: TGTGCCAGCAGTTCCTCAGCGGGGGGGCGAGAGGCCCAGTACTTC.